This T cell receptor beta chain is drawn from a study of T cell clones after liver transplantation. Study background: Timepoints were pre-transplant, pre-withdrawal, and after withdrawal was completed or failed.

Profiled with immunoSEQ multiplex PCR; TCRdb holds only in-frame clones, not every one. The data show tens of thousands of clones, more than 70% seen once. This clone showed up just a few times. Sorting of unstimulated PBMCs yielded separate CD3+CD4+ and CD3+CD8+ fractions. Sequenced material: CD4+ T cells from blood, taken at the 22-month timepoint. This receptor was obtained from a human patient who received a liver transplant. Some T cells could come from the graft donor.

The CDR3 region has the DNA TGTGCCAGCAGCCCAAGGTTCGAAACCGGGCCTAACTCTGGCGGGGAGCTGTTTTTT. This encodes CASSPRFETGPNSGGELFF. The J gene is TRBJ2-2, the V gene TRBV14; no clear D gene. The CDR3 runs 19 residues. The V end lost 4 bases, the J end lost 7 bases, and 28 bases lay between the germline ends. In germline, CDR1 is SGHDN, CDR2 FVKESK. Filled out from reference TRBV14 and TRBJ2-2, the complete variable domain reads EAGVTQFPSHSVIEKGQTVTLRCDPISGHDNLYWYRRVMGKEIKFLLHFVKESKQDESGMPNNRFLAERTGGTYSTLKVQPAELEDSGVYFCASSPRFETGPNSGGELFFGEGSRLTVL.